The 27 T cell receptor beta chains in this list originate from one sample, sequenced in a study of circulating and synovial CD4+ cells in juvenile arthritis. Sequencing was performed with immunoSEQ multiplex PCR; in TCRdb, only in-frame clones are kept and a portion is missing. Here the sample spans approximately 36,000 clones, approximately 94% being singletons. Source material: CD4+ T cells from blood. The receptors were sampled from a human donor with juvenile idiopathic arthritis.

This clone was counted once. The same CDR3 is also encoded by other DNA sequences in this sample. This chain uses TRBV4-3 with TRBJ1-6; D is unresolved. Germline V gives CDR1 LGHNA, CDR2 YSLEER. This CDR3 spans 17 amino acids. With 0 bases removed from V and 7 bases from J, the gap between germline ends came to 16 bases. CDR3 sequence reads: CASSQDQPRRGNSPLHF. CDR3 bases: TGCGCCAGCAGCCAAGACCAACCGCGGAGAGGGAATTCACCCCTCCACTTT.

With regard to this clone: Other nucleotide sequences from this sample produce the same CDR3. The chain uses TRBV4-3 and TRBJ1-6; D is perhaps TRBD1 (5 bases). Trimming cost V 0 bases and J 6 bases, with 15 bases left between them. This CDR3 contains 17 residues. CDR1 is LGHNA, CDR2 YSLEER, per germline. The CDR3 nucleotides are TGCGCCAGCAGCCAAGATTCCGGGGGGAGCTTTAATTCACCCCTCCACTTT. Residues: CASSQDSGGSFNSPLHF.

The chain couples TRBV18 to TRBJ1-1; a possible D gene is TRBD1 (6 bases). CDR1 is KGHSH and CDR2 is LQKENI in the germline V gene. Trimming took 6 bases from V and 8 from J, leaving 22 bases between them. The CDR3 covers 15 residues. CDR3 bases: TGTGCCAGCTCCCCCCAAAACAGGGAAGGGGACGAAGCTTTCTTT. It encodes CASSPQNREGDEAFF.

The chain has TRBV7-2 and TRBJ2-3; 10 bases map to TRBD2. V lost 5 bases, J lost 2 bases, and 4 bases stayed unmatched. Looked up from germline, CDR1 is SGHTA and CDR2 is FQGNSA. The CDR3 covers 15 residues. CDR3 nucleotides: TGTGCCAGCAGCCGGACTAGCGGTTACACAGATACGCAGTATTTT. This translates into CASSRTSGYTDTQYF.

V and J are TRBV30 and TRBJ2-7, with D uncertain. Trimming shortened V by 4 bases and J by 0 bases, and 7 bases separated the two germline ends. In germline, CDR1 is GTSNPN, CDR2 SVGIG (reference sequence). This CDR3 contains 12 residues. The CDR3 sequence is CAWTYSSYEQYF. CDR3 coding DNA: TGTGCCTGGACTTACAGCTCCTACGAGCAGTACTTC.

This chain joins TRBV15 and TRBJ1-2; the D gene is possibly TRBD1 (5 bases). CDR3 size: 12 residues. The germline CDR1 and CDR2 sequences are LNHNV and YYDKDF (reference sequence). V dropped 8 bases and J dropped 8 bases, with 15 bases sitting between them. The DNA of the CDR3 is TGTGCCACCGGGGGGGGTGGGATCGGCTACACCTTC. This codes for CATGGGGIGYTF.

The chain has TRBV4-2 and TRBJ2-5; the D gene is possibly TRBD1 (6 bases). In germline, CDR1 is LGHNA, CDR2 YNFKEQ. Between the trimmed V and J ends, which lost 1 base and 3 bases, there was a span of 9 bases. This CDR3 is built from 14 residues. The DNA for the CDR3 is TGTGCCAGCAGCCAAGGACCAGGGGAAGAGACCCAGTACTTC. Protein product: CASSQGPGEETQYF.

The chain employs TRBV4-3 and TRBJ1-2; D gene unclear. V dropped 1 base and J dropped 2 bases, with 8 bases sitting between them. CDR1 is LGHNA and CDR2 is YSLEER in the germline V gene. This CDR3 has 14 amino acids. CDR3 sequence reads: CASSQVSRNYGYTF. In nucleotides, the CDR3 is TGCGCCAGCAGCCAAGTGAGCCGAAACTATGGCTACACCTTC.

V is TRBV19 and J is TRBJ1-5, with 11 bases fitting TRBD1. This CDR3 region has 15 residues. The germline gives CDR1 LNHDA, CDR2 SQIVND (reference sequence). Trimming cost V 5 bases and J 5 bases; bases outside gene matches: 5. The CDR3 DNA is TGTGCCAGTAGTCCCGGACAGGGGGCATATCAGCCCCAGCATTTT. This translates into CASSPGQGAYQPQHF.

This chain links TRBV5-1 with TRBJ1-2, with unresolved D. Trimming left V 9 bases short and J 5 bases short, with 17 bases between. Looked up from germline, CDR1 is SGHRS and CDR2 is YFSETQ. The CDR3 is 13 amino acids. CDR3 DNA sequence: TGCGCCACCAAGCCACCGGGAGAATATGGCTACACCTTC. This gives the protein CATKPPGEYGYTF.

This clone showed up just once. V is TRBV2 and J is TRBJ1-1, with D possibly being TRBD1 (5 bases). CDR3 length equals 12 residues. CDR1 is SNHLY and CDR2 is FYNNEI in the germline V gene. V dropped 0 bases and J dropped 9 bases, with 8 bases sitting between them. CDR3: CASSEAGGQAFF. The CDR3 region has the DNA TGTGCCAGCAGTGAAGCGGGGGGTCAAGCTTTCTTT.

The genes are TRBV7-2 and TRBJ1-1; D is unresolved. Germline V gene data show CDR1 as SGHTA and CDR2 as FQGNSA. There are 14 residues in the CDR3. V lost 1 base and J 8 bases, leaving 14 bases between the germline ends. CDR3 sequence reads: CASSLVAGRREAFF. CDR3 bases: TGTGCCAGCAGCTTAGTTGCGGGAAGGAGAGAAGCTTTCTTT.

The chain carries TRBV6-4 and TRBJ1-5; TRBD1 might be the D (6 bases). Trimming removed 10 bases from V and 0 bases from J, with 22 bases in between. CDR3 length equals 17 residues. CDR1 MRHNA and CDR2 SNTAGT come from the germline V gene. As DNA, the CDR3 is TGTGCCAACGTTCGGGACATTCGATGGGATAGCAATCAGCCCCAGCATTTT. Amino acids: CANVRDIRWDSNQPQHF.

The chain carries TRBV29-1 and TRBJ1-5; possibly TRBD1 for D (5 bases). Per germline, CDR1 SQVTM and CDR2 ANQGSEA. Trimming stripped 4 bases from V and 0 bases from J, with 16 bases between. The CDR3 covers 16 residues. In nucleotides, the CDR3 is TGCAGCGTTGTTGATGGGGCGTCCGATAGCAATCAGCCCCAGCATTTT. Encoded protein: CSVVDGASDSNQPQHF.

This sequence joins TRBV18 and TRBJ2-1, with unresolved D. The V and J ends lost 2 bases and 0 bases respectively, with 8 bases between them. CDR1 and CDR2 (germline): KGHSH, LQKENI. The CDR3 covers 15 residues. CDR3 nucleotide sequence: TGTGCCAGCTCACCAGACACTCCCTCCTACAATGAGCAGTTCTTC. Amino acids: CASSPDTPSYNEQFF.

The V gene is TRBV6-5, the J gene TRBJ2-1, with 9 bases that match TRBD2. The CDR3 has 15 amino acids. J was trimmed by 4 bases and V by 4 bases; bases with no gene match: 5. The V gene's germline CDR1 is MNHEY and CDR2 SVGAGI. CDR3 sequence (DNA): TGTGCCAGCAGTTTAGCGGGGGACACGTACAATGAGCAGTTCTTC. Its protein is CASSLAGDTYNEQFF.

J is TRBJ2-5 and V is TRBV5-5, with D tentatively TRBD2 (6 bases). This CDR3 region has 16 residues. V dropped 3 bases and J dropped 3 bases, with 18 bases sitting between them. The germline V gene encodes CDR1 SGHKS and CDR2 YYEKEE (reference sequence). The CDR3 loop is CASSSIPGLNKETQYF. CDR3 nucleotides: TGTGCCAGCAGCTCTATTCCGGGACTCAACAAAGAGACCCAGTACTTC.

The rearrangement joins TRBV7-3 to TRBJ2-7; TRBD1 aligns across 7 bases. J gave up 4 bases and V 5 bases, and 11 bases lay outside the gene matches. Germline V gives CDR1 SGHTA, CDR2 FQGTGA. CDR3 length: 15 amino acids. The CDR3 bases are TGTGCCAGCAGCCAAAGACCGGACAGGCGATACGAGCAGTACTTC. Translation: CASSQRPDRRYEQYF.

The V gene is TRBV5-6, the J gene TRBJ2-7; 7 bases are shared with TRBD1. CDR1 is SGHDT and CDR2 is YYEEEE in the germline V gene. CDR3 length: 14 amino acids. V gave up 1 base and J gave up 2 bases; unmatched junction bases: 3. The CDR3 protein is CASSLRQGAYEQYF. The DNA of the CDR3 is TGTGCCAGCAGCTTGCGGCAGGGGGCCTACGAGCAGTACTTC.

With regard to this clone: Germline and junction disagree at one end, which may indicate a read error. As DNA, the CDR3 is TGTGCCAGCAGCTTCGCACTGAGGACTAGCGGGGGCCTACGGGACTTC. Protein product: CASSFALRTSGGLRDF. The V and J genes are TRBV5-6 and TRBJ2-5, with 13 nucleotides matching TRBD2. This CDR3 comprises 16 residues. The germline V gene has CDR1 SGHDT and CDR2 YYEEEE.

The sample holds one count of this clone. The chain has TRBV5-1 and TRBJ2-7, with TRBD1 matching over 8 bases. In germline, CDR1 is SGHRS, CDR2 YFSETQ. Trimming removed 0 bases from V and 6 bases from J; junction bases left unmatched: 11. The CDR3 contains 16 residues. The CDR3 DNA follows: TGCGCCAGCAGCTTGGCCGGCCAGGGGGCGGCGGGCGAGCAGTACTTC. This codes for CASSLAGQGAAGEQYF. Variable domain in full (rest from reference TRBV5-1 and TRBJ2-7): KAGVTQTPRYLIKTRGQQVTLSCSPISGHRSVSWYQQTPGQGLQFLFEYFSETQRNKGNFPGRFSGRQFSNSRSEMNVSTLELGDSALYLCASSLAGQGAAGEQYFGPGTRLTVT.

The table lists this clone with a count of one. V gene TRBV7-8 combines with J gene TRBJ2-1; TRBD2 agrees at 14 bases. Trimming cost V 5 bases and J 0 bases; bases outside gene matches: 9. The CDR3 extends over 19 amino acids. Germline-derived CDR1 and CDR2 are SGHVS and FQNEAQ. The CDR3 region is CASSTGLAGGTSSYNEQFF. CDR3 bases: TGTGCCAGCAGCACTGGACTAGCGGGGGGTACGAGCTCCTACAATGAGCAGTTCTTC.

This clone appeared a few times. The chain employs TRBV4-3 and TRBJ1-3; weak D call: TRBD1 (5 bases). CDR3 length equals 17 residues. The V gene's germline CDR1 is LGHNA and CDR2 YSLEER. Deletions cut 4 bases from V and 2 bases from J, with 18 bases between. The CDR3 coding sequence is TGCGCCAGCAGCCCGTCCTACCTCAGGGTAGCTGGAAACACCATATATTTT. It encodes CASSPSYLRVAGNTIYF.

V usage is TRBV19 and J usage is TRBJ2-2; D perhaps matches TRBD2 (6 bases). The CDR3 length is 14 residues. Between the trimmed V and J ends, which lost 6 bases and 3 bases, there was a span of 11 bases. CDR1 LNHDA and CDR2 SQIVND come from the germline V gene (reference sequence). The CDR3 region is CASRTGVYTGELFF. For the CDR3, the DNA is TGTGCCAGTAGAACGGGGGTTTACACCGGGGAGCTGTTTTTT.

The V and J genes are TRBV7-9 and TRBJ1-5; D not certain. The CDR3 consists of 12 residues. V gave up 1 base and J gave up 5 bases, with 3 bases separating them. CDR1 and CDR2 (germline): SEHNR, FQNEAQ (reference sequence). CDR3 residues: CASSLGDQPQHF. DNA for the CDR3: TGTGCCAGCAGCTTAGGCGATCAGCCCCAGCATTTT. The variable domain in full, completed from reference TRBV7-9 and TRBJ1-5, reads DTGVSQNPRHKITKRGQNVTFRCDPISEHNRLYWYRQTLGQGPEFLTYFQNEAQLEKSRLLSDRFSAERPKGSFSTLEIQRTEQGDSAMYLCASSLGDQPQHFGDGTRLSIL.

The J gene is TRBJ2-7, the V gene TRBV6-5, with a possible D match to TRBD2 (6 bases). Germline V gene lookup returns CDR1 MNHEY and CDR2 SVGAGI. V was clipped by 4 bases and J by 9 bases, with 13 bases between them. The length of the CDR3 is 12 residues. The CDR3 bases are TGTGCCAGCAGTTCCCTGGGGGGTGGGCAGTACTTC. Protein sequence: CASSSLGGGQYF.

This CDR3 is CASSHPNRGRVDGYTF. In nucleotides, the CDR3 is TGCGCCAGCAGCCACCCTAACAGGGGCAGGGTAGATGGCTACACCTTC. The chain uses TRBV4-1 and TRBJ1-2; 7 bases fit TRBD1. CDR1 and CDR2 (germline): MGHRA, YSYEKL. After removal of 3 bases from V and 6 bases from J, the junction contained 13 bases not matched to a gene. The CDR3 sequence is 16 residues long.